The 32 T cell receptor beta chains reported below all come from one sample, sequenced in a study of T cell changes during pregnancy in multiple sclerosis. Repertoires were generated with immunoSEQ multiplex PCR, while TCRdb's copy carries only in-frame clones and drops some. The sample lists 45,000 to 55,000 clones, about 90% occurring once. The sequences come from CD4+ T cells from peripheral blood mononuclear cells, collected after pregnancy. The origin of the receptors is a female donor in good health, enrolled as a control in a pregnancy study.

The CDR3 protein is CASSRHRDPYEQYF. In DNA form, the CDR3 reads TGTGCCAGTAGTAGGCACAGGGACCCCTACGAGCAGTACTTC. V gene TRBV19 combines with J gene TRBJ2-7; maybe TRBD1 (6 bases). There are 14 residues in the CDR3. Germline CDR1 reads LNHDA; CDR2 reads SQIVND (reference sequence). The V gene lost 4 bases and the J gene lost 2 bases, with 12 bases spanning the gap.

The chain carries TRBV28 and TRBJ1-1; D is uncertain. V lost 7 bases to trimming and J lost 3 bases, with 24 bases between them. CDR3 size: 17 residues. Germline CDR1 reads MDHEN; CDR2 reads SYDVKM. CDR3 amino acids: CASTPWRRRNLDTEAFF. In nucleotides, the CDR3 is TGTGCCAGCACCCCTTGGCGGAGGAGAAATCTGGACACTGAAGCTTTCTTT.

This rearrangement joins TRBV18 to TRBJ1-3; no firm D call. Germline lookup yields CDR1 KGHSH and CDR2 LQKENI. Trimming cost V 0 bases and J 0 bases, with 6 bases left between them. CDR3 length: 15 amino acids. CDR3 amino acids: CASSPPRFSGNTIYF. For the CDR3, the DNA is TGTGCCAGCTCACCACCGAGGTTCTCTGGAAACACCATATATTTT.

J is TRBJ1-1 and V is TRBV9, with TRBD1 as a possible D gene (6 bases). The V end lost 0 bases, the J end lost 6 bases, and 15 bases lay between the germline ends. The CDR3 totals 15 residues. The V gene's germline CDR1 is SGDLS and CDR2 YYNGEE. CDR3 amino acids: CASSVVGTPSSEAFF. Written as DNA, the CDR3 is TGTGCCAGCAGCGTAGTGGGGACACCGTCCTCTGAAGCTTTCTTT.

This chain links TRBV7-9 with TRBJ1-6, with D perhaps TRBD1 (5 bases). Trimming shortened V by 3 bases and J by 7 bases, and 10 bases separated the two germline ends. Germline-derived CDR1 and CDR2 are SEHNR and FQNEAQ (reference sequence). This CDR3 spans 14 amino acids. The CDR3 sequence: CASSFTTGNSPLHF. CDR3 DNA: TGTGCCAGCAGCTTTACCACAGGAAATTCACCCCTCCACTTT.

The V and J genes are TRBV7-8 and TRBJ2-2; TRBD2 agrees at 9 bases. This CDR3 is 17 amino acids long. V dropped 6 bases and J dropped 5; count of bases not matched to a gene: 13. The germline CDR1 and CDR2 sequences are SGHVS and FQNEAQ. For the CDR3, the DNA is TGTGCCAGCAGGGAACGCGGGGGGGCGGGCAGGACCGGGGAGCTGTTTTTT. Its translation: CASRERGGAGRTGELFF.

The CDR3 loop reads CASSLGGETRGEKLFF. The CDR3 DNA sequence: TGCGCCAGCAGCTTGGGGGGGGAGACCAGAGGAGAAAAACTGTTTTTT. This chain uses TRBV5-1 with TRBJ1-4, with D maybe TRBD1 (5 bases). V lost 0 bases to trimming and J lost 8 bases, with 17 bases between them. Germline assignment: CDR1 SGHRS and CDR2 YFSETQ. The CDR3 runs to 16 residues.

The chain couples TRBV5-6 to TRBJ1-5; 7 nucleotides match TRBD1. The CDR3 is made up of 17 amino acids. The V gene's germline CDR1 is SGHDT and CDR2 YYEEEE. The trim removed 0 bases at V and 0 bases at J, leaving 6 bases unmatched. This CDR3 reads CASSLARDSYSNQPQHF. For the CDR3, the DNA is TGTGCCAGCAGCTTGGCCCGGGACAGCTATAGCAATCAGCCCCAGCATTTT.

The chain couples TRBV7-2 to TRBJ1-3; the D is unclear. The CDR3 runs to 20 residues. V was trimmed by 0 bases and J by 0 bases, leaving 21 bases between them. CDR1 is SGHTA, CDR2 FQGNSA, per germline. CDR3 bases: TGTGCCAGCAGCTTAGCCTACCGATCGAGGTCCCTTAGCTCTGGAAACACCATATATTTT. Protein product: CASSLAYRSRSLSSGNTIYF.

The chain employs TRBV7-2 and TRBJ1-5; 10 bases are a match to TRBD1. The ends lost 5 bases at V and 7 bases at J; junction bases unmatched: 8. The CDR3 sequence is 15 residues long. Germline V gene sequence: CDR1 SGHTA, CDR2 FQGNSA. In DNA, the CDR3 is TGTGCCAGCAGCCCTTGGACAGGGGGTGGACAGCCCCAGCATTTT. Translating it yields CASSPWTGGGQPQHF.

The chain has TRBV5-4 and TRBJ1-1, with a weak D call TRBD1 (6 bases). The CDR3 is 13 residues long. Deletions cut 4 bases from V and 6 bases from J, with 13 bases between. Germline CDR1 is SGHNT and CDR2 is YYREEE (reference sequence). CDR3 DNA sequence: TGTGCCAGCAGCGTGTTGGGGGCCGCTGAAGCTTTCTTT. Its translation: CASSVLGAAEAFF.

This chain uses TRBV6-4 with TRBJ1-6; D gene uncertain. Trimming took 2 bases from V and 10 from J, leaving 9 bases between them. Germline CDR1 is MRHNA and CDR2 is SNTAGT. The CDR3 consists of 13 residues. The CDR3 loop is CASSDRGSSPLHF. In DNA form, the CDR3 reads TGTGCCAGCAGTGACAGAGGGTCCTCACCCCTCCACTTT.

This sequence joins TRBV19 and TRBJ2-1; D not certain. Germline V gene lookup returns CDR1 LNHDA and CDR2 SQIVND (reference sequence). With 0 bases removed from V and 11 bases from J, the gap between germline ends came to 14 bases. This CDR3 contains 14 residues. The CDR3 sequence is CASSIDRIGSQQFF. CDR3 in DNA: TGTGCCAGTAGTATAGATCGCATTGGCTCTCAGCAGTTCTTC. Full variable domain (rest looked up from reference TRBV19 and TRBJ2-1): DGGITQSPKYLFRKEGQNVTLSCEQNLNHDAMYWYRQDPGQGLRLIYYSQIVNDFQKGDIAEGYSVSREKKESFPLTVTSAQKNPTAFYLCASSIDRIGSQQFFGPGTRLTVL.

This chain connects TRBV6-6 to TRBJ2-2; the D is unclear. The CDR3 sequence is 13 residues long. CDR1 is MNHNY and CDR2 is SVGAGI in the germline V gene (reference sequence). CDR3 protein: CVTNPISTGELFF. The CDR3 coding sequence is TGTGTTACTAACCCAATAAGCACCGGGGAGCTGTTTTTT.

This chain joins TRBV4-3 and TRBJ2-7; a weak D match, TRBD2 (5 bases). V lost 4 bases to trimming and J lost 0 bases, with 16 bases between them. Germline V CDR1 and CDR2: LGHNA, YSLEER. This CDR3 comprises 16 residues. CDR3 protein: CASSPEGGLGSYEQYF. The CDR3 DNA sequence: TGCGCCAGCAGCCCTGAGGGCGGACTGGGCTCCTACGAGCAGTACTTC.

This chain connects TRBV7-2 to TRBJ2-7; a possible D gene is TRBD1 (7 bases). This CDR3 region has 13 residues. The germline V and J ends were trimmed by 5 bases and 2 bases, with 10 bases remaining between them. Germline assignment: CDR1 SGHTA and CDR2 FQGNSA. The CDR3 protein is CASSRGTAYEQYF. CDR3 sequence (DNA): TGTGCCAGCAGCCGCGGGACAGCCTACGAGCAGTACTTC.

This sequence joins TRBV7-9 and TRBJ1-1; D is unresolved. Trimming removed 2 bases at V and 1 base at J, with 11 bases between. The length of the CDR3 is 15 residues. Germline V gives CDR1 SEHNR, CDR2 FQNEAQ (reference sequence). CDR3 loop: CASSLSEGSNTEAFF. DNA for the CDR3: TGTGCCAGCAGCTTATCTGAGGGTTCGAACACTGAAGCTTTCTTT.

V is TRBV4-2 and J is TRBJ2-1; 10 positions match TRBD2. The V gene end was trimmed by 4 bases and the J gene end by 2 bases; junction bases not matched to a gene: 5. Germline lookup yields CDR1 LGHNA and CDR2 YNFKEQ. This CDR3 is 16 amino acids long. The CDR3 DNA reads as TGTGCCAGCAGCCTTCAGAGCGGGGGGGCCTACAATGAGCAGTTCTTC. Its translation is CASSLQSGGAYNEQFF.

The genes are TRBV30 and TRBJ1-4; D is possibly TRBD1 (6 bases). Germline V gene data show CDR1 as GTSNPN and CDR2 as SVGIG (reference sequence). The CDR3 has 14 residues. Between the trimmed V and J ends, which lost 1 base and 5 bases, there was a span of 11 bases. For the CDR3, the DNA is TGTGCCTGGAGTGCGGGGGGCTTAAATGAAAAACTGTTTTTT. This encodes CAWSAGGLNEKLFF.

V gene TRBV2 combines with J gene TRBJ2-7, with D possibly being TRBD1 (6 bases). This CDR3 spans 12 amino acids. V dropped 7 bases and J dropped 3 bases, with 10 bases sitting between them. Germline-derived CDR1 and CDR2 are SNHLY and FYNNEI. The CDR3 is CASTGDNYEQYF. As DNA, the CDR3 is TGTGCCAGCACCGGGGACAACTACGAGCAGTACTTC.

The chain uses TRBV19 and TRBJ2-7; possible D gene TRBD1, 5 bases. This CDR3 is built from 14 residues. V was trimmed by 2 bases and J by 6 bases, leaving 14 bases between them. Germline values: CDR1 LNHDA, CDR2 SQIVND (reference sequence). CDR3 sequence: CASSISHLRGEQYF. CDR3 in DNA: TGTGCCAGTAGTATATCCCACCTTAGGGGCGAGCAGTACTTC.

The V call is TRBV4-1, the J call TRBJ1-5, with D perhaps TRBD1 (6 bases). Germline loops: CDR1 MGHRA, CDR2 YSYEKL. V lost 5 bases and J lost 2, with 13 bases in between. The CDR3 is 15 amino acids. The CDR3 DNA is TGCGCCAGCAGCGTTCAACAGGGAGGCAATCAGCCCCAGCATTTT. Amino acid sequence: CASSVQQGGNQPQHF.

V is TRBV2 and J is TRBJ2-7; 12 nucleotides agree with TRBD1. V was clipped by 7 bases and J by 0 bases; unmatched bases: 1. The CDR3 is 14 residues long. Germline V CDR1 and CDR2: SNHLY, FYNNEI. CDR3 DNA: TGTGCCAGCAAGGGACAGGGGGCCTCCTACGAGCAGTACTTC. It codes for CASKGQGASYEQYF. The complete variable domain, with remaining parts taken from reference TRBV2 and TRBJ2-7, reads EPEVTQTPSHQVTQMGQEVILRCVPISNHLYFYWYRQILGQKVEFLVSFYNNEISEKSEIFDDQFSVERPDGSNFTLKIRSTKLEDSAMYFCASKGQGASYEQYFGPGTRLTVT.

The chain couples TRBV4-3 to TRBJ1-5; D possibly corresponds to TRBD1 (6 bases). CDR1 is LGHNA, CDR2 YSLEER, per germline. V gave up 1 base and J gave up 6 bases, with 10 bases separating them. This CDR3 spans 14 amino acids. The CDR3 is CASSQAVGGQPQHF. The CDR3 coding sequence is TGCGCCAGCAGCCAAGCTGTAGGGGGTCAGCCCCAGCATTTT.

This clone is a singleton in its sample. This chain links TRBV7-9 with TRBJ2-2; maybe TRBD1 (7 bases). Germline loops: CDR1 SEHNR, CDR2 FQNEAQ (reference sequence). The CDR3 totals 15 residues. Trimming stripped 5 bases from V and 5 bases from J, with 15 bases between. The DNA for the CDR3 is TGTGCCAGCAGCGCCCCAGGGGGAGGAACCGGGGAGCTGTTTTTT. This gives the protein CASSAPGGGTGELFF.

The chain couples TRBV11-2 to TRBJ2-7; D may be TRBD2 (6 bases). Germline V lookup: CDR1 SGHAT, CDR2 FQNNGV. V lost 3 bases to trimming and J lost 1 base, with 19 bases between them. This CDR3 is 17 amino acids long. The CDR3 region has the DNA TGTGCCAGCAGCTTGGGGGGACGTATCCATCATTCCTACGAGCAGTACTTC. The encoded protein is CASSLGGRIHHSYEQYF.

The V call is TRBV6-5, the J call TRBJ2-1; 7 bases match TRBD1. Germline V gene sequence: CDR1 MNHEY, CDR2 SVGAGI. Trimming cost V 4 bases and J 9 bases; bases outside gene matches: 6. The CDR3 length is 13 residues. DNA for the CDR3: TGTGCCAGCAGTTGGACAGGTTTTGGTGAGCAGTTCTTC. Its translation: CASSWTGFGEQFF.

The chain combines TRBV6-5 with TRBJ1-5; the D is unclear. V was trimmed by 0 bases and J by 6 bases, leaving 6 bases between them. Germline V gene data show CDR1 as MNHEY and CDR2 as SVGAGI. The CDR3 is made up of 13 amino acids. In nucleotides, the CDR3 is TGTGCCAGCAGTTACTCGGCAGTTCAGCCCCAGCATTTT. Amino acid sequence: CASSYSAVQPQHF.

This rearrangement joins TRBV6-6 to TRBJ2-5; 7 nucleotides line up with TRBD2. CDR3 length equals 13 residues. V gave up 7 bases and J gave up 5 bases; unmatched junction bases: 7. In germline, CDR1 is MNHNY, CDR2 SVGAGI (reference sequence). In nucleotides, the CDR3 is TGTGCCAGCACAGCGGGGAGGAAGGAGACCCAGTACTTC. Its protein is CASTAGRKETQYF.

The chain links TRBV5-1 to TRBJ2-1; 7 nucleotides line up with TRBD2. Looked up from germline, CDR1 is SGHRS and CDR2 is YFSETQ. CDR3 length: 15 residues. Trimming removed 4 bases from V and 1 base from J; junction bases left unmatched: 5. CDR3 sequence: CASSTGLISYNEQFF. The CDR3 coding sequence is TGCGCCAGCAGCACGGGACTAATATCCTACAATGAGCAGTTCTTC.

This sequence joins TRBV18 and TRBJ1-2; D is unclear. Trimming removed 0 bases at V and 7 bases at J, with 6 bases between. The CDR3 length is 12 residues. Germline V gene data show CDR1 as KGHSH and CDR2 as LQKENI. The CDR3 region is CASSPPRGGYTF. CDR3 coding DNA: TGTGCCAGCTCACCACCACGGGGTGGCTACACCTTC.

The chain carries TRBV4-1 and TRBJ2-2; D possibly corresponds to TRBD1 (6 bases). V was pared by 1 base and J by 1 base, with 16 bases between. In germline, CDR1 is MGHRA, CDR2 YSYEKL. The CDR3 length is 18 residues. The CDR3 sequence: CASSQGTSTGLNTGELFF. The CDR3 DNA sequence: TGCGCCAGCAGCCAAGGAACCTCGACAGGCCTGAACACCGGGGAGCTGTTTTTT.